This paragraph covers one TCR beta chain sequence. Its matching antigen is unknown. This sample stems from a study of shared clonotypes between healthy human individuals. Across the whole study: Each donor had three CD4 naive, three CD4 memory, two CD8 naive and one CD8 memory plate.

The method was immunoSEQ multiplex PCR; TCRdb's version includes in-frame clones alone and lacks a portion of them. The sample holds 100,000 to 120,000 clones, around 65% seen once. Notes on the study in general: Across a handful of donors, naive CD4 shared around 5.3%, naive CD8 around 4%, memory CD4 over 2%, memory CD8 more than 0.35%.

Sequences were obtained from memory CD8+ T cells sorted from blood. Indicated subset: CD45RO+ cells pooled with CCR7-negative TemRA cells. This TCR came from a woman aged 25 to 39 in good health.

CDR3 residues: CASSQNGQVYNEQFF. CDR3 coding DNA: TGTGCCAGCAGTCAAAACGGACAGGTTTACAATGAGCAGTTCTTC. This chain joins TRBV6-5 and TRBJ2-1; 7 nucleotides match TRBD1. Looked up from germline, CDR1 is MNHEY and CDR2 is SVGAGI. This CDR3 spans 15 amino acids. With 5 bases clipped from V and 4 bases from J, the junction kept 8 bases outside the gene matches.